Following are 4 T cell receptor beta chains from one sample sequenced in a study of blood T cell repertoires in COVID-19. Clones were sequenced by immunoSEQ multiplex PCR, and TCRdb holds only the in-frame ones, with some missing. The sample yields 130,000 or so clones, roughly 86% seen once. Sample: peripheral blood. The receptors here all came from a human donor in a cohort sampled during active COVID-19.

This clone was detected a few times. CDR3 bases: TGTGCCAGCAAAAGTCTCCTGGGCCAGAGACGCAAGAGTACTGAAGCTTTCTTT. Protein: CASKSLLGQRRKSTEAFF. The V gene is TRBV4-2, the J gene TRBJ1-1; D unclear. V lost 7 bases to trimming and J lost 5 bases, with 29 bases between them. The germline gives CDR1 LGHNA, CDR2 YNFKEQ. This CDR3 is 18 amino acids long.

V usage is TRBV7-2 and J usage is TRBJ2-7; 10 bases fit TRBD2. This CDR3 contains 14 residues. V shed 6 bases and J 2 bases; nucleotides not matched to a gene: 4. Per the germline V gene, CDR1 is SGHTA and CDR2 is FQGNSA. CDR3 bases: TGTGCCAGCAGTCAGCGGGGGGGCCCCTACGAGCAGTACTTC. Amino acids: CASSQRGGPYEQYF.

V gene TRBV18 combines with J gene TRBJ1-5; weak D call: TRBD1 (6 bases). Germline lookup yields CDR1 KGHSH and CDR2 LQKENI. The CDR3 consists of 13 residues. The V end lost 5 bases, the J end lost 4 bases, and 9 bases lay between the germline ends. The CDR3 DNA sequence: TGTGCCAGCTCAGCGCAGGGGAATCAGCCCCAGCATTTT. Translating it yields CASSAQGNQPQHF.

In this sample, this clone turned up a few times. V usage is TRBV4-1 and J usage is TRBJ2-5; D is uncertain. Germline V CDR1 and CDR2: MGHRA, YSYEKL. The CDR3 has 13 amino acids. Trimming stripped 0 bases from V and 5 bases from J, with 7 bases between. Here the CDR3 reads CASSQDYSETQYF. The CDR3 DNA is TGCGCCAGCAGCCAAGATTATTCGGAGACCCAGTACTTC.